This TCR beta chain was recovered during a study of cytomegalovirus exposure and HLA in healthy donors. Study-wide results and limits: Reports indicated that the classifier achieved high specificity and sensitivity in diagnosing cytomegalovirus status.

Data came from immunoSEQ multiplex PCR; TCRdb stores just in-frame clones and leaves some out. The table includes hundreds of thousands of clones, around four fifths detected once. With respect to this clone: Antigen specificity is unknown.

This CDR3 is 14 amino acids long. The V gene's germline CDR1 is MGHRA and CDR2 YSYEKL. Trimming shortened V by 1 base and J by 4 bases, and 10 bases separated the two germline ends. The V gene is TRBV4-1, the J gene TRBJ1-2; D not resolved. The sequencing input was PBMCs. This TCR derives from a woman between 18 and 30 years old in good health and CMV-seronegative. In DNA, the CDR3 is TGCGCCAGCAGCCAAGGCGACGGAACCTATGGCTACACCTTC. Protein sequence: CASSQGDGTYGYTF.